This T cell receptor (beta chain) was identified during a study of blood T cells in healthy people across ages. The study's findings and limits: It was found that TCR beta diversity correlated strongly with the percentage of naive T cells.

The count of this clonotype is one. What it binds is unknown. Together with a sample-barcoded 5' primer, a J-beta primer mix was included in a second PCR lasting about 7 to 11 cycles. A 12-random-nucleotide template-switch adaptor tagged each cDNA molecule. TCRdb ran MiXCR on the 5' RACE reads and lists one entry per CDR3 protein. The sample records 800,000 to 1,000,000 distinct CDR3 sequences, around 46% being singletons. This CDR3 is 16 amino acids long. CDR1 LGHNA and CDR2 YSLEER come from the germline V gene. V lost 1 base, J lost 8 bases, and 7 bases stayed unmatched. The rearrangement joins TRBV4-3 to TRBJ1-4, with 10 bases matching TRBD1. The receptor was derived from a man aged 30 to 39 in good health. The sequencing sample was made of blood. CDR3 coding DNA: TGCGCCAGCAGCCAAGTCCAGGACAGGGGGGAGGAAAAACTGTTTTTT. The encoded protein is CASSQVQDRGEEKLFF.